Described below is a single T cell receptor (beta chain) sequence and its context. The sample originates from a study of blood T cell repertoires in COVID-19. Study-level information: There were acute and convalescent COVID-19 samples, and they came from the United States, Italy and Spain.

The repertoire was sequenced with immunoSEQ multiplex PCR; TCRdb's copy has only in-frame clones and lacks some. This sample carries over 120,000 clones, about four fifths of them seen once, and the ten largest clones take approximately 10%. The age range of participants was about 18 to 100 years, with residence in under 30 US areas. Germline V gene sequence: CDR1 ENHRY, CDR2 SYGVKD. J lost 9 bases, V lost 3 bases, and 8 bases had no gene match. This CDR3 is 16 amino acids long. This chain connects TRBV10-3 to TRBJ2-1, with 13 positions matching TRBD2. The sample comprised PBMCs or T cells enriched from blood (not recorded which). The clonotype was recovered from a man aged 45-65 years who had recovered from COVID-19. For the CDR3, the DNA is TGTGCCATCAGTGAATCGACTAGCGGGGGGTTCGGTGAGCAGTTCTTC. Translating it yields CAISESTSGGFGEQFF.